This TCR beta chain was retrieved from a study of shared clonotypes between healthy human individuals. Whole-study results and caveats: When compared with the clonotypes that were shared by all four sorted-subset donors, the non-shared clonotypes turned out to have lower generation probabilities. In several donors, about 5% of naive CD4 clonotypes appeared in common.

The assay was immunoSEQ multiplex PCR, and TCRdb's table has in-frame clones only and misses some. Of more than 2 million clones listed, about 95% are singletons. Naive CD8 cells comprised CD45RO-negative, CCR7-positively selected cells, excluding terminally differentiated effector memory CD45RA+ cells. A note on this clone: Its antigen is still unknown.

The V end was cut by 5 bases, the J end by 5 bases, with 6 bases between. The CDR3 runs 12 residues. Per the germline V gene, CDR1 is SGHVS and CDR2 is FNYEAQ. Sequenced material: naive CD8+ T cells sorted from blood. The chain couples TRBV7-6 to TRBJ2-2; D is uncertain. The sequence was collected from a man aged 18 to 30 in good health. The CDR3 coding sequence is TGTGCCAGCAGCGCTGCTACCGGGGAGCTGTTTTTT. Its translation: CASSAATGELFF.